These 5 T cell receptor beta chains were sequenced from one sample in a study of blood T cell repertoires in COVID-19. Clones were read by immunoSEQ multiplex PCR, and TCRdb kept only the in-frame ones, dropping some. The repertoire holds about 400,000 clones, with nearly 90% as singletons. The sample consisted of PBMCs or T cells enriched from blood (not recorded which). The receptors stem from a woman in her thirties or forties with acute COVID-19.

The CDR3 spells CASREGNGYTF. The CDR3 nucleotides read TGTGCCAGCAGAGAGGGTAATGGCTACACCTTC. The gene calls are TRBV2 and TRBJ1-2; D is unclear. From germline, CDR1 is SNHLY and CDR2 FYNNEI. V was shortened by 6 bases and J by 6 bases, with 8 bases between the two germline ends. The CDR3 consists of 11 residues.

This chain connects TRBV2 to TRBJ2-1; the match to TRBD2 covers 7 bases. Germline V lookup: CDR1 SNHLY, CDR2 FYNNEI. V dropped 4 bases and J dropped 7; count of bases not matched to a gene: 7. This CDR3 has 14 amino acids. Here the CDR3 reads CASSGTRATNEQFF. The CDR3 DNA reads as TGTGCCAGCAGTGGGACTAGAGCGACAAATGAGCAGTTCTTC. The variable domain in full, completed from reference TRBV2 and TRBJ2-1, reads EPEVTQTPSHQVTQMGQEVILRCVPISNHLYFYWYRQILGQKVEFLVSFYNNEISEKSEIFDDQFSVERPDGSNFTLKIRSTKLEDSAMYFCASSGTRATNEQFFGPGTRLTVL.

This chain links TRBV3-1 (or the pseudogene TRBV3-2) with TRBJ2-3; D call uncertain. Germline CDR1 is LGHDT and CDR2 is YNNKEL (reference sequence). V shed 1 base and J shed 3 bases, with 14 bases lying between them. This CDR3 region has 16 residues. The chain's CDR3 is CASSQGLPATTDTQYF. The CDR3 coding sequence is TGTGCCAGCAGCCAAGGCCTCCCGGCGACAACAGATACGCAGTATTTT.

This clone occurred once. This chain connects TRBV19 to TRBJ1-4, with 8 bases that match TRBD1. V shed 6 bases, J shed 6 bases, and the junction held 12 bases outside the gene matches. CDR1 LNHDA and CDR2 SQIVND come from the germline V gene (reference sequence). The CDR3 consists of 16 residues. The CDR3: CASRRPGGNRDEKLFF. The CDR3 coding sequence is TGTGCCAGTAGACGGCCAGGGGGCAATAGGGATGAAAAACTGTTTTTT.

V is TRBV12-3 or TRBV12-4 and J is TRBJ2-5, with 11 nucleotides matching TRBD2. The CDR3 is 13 residues long. The trim removed 8 bases at V and 4 bases at J, leaving 3 bases unmatched. CDR3 amino acids: CASGGLAGETQYF. The CDR3 DNA reads TGTGCCAGCGGTGGACTAGCGGGAGAGACCCAGTACTTC.